The TCR beta chain under discussion was sequenced for a study of patients and donors after allogeneic stem cell transplantation. Using its own MiXCR run on the RT-PCR reads, TCRdb lists one record per CDR3 protein. This table holds some 24,000 distinct CDR3 sequences, 42% found once. The CDR3 runs 15 residues. Germline CDR1 reads MGHRA; CDR2 reads YSYEKL. Germline trimming cut 5 bases from V and 2 bases from J; bases unmatched to any gene: 4. The V and J genes are TRBV4-1 and TRBJ2-1, with TRBD2 identical over 9 bases. The sample comprised blood, either unsorted or a sorted T cell fraction (not recorded which). The TCR was taken from a human donor who was either an allogeneic HSCT recipient or a stem cell or donor lymphocyte infusion donor (not recorded which). It is not recorded whose cells these are; they may come from a transplant donor. The CDR3, as DNA: TGCGCCAGCAGCTATGCGGGGGGGACCTACAATGAGCAGTTCTTC. Translation gives CASSYAGGTYNEQFF.